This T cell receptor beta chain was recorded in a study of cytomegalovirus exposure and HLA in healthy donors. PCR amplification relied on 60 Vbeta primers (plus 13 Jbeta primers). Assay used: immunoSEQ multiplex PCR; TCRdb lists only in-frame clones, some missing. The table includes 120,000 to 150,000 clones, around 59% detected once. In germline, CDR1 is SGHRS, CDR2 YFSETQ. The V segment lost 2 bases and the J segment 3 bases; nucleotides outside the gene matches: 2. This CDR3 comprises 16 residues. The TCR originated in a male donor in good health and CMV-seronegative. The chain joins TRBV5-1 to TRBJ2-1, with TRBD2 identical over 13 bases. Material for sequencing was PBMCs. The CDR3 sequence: CASSLRLAGGYNEQFF. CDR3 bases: TGCGCCAGCAGCTTACGACTAGCGGGAGGCTACAATGAGCAGTTCTTC.